This TCR beta chain is from a study of CXCR3-negative and CXCR3-positive naive CD8 T cells. TRB cDNA was prepared as libraries by UMI-labeled 5' RACE. TCRdb re-called the 5' RACE reads; every CDR3 protein appears as one record, without DNA. The sample has 95,000 to 100,000 distinct CDR3 sequences. Study-wide points: Naive CXCR3-negative cells resembled naive CXCR3-positive cells in TRBV-TRBJ usage; memory cells differed. Whereas both naive subsets had comparably high diversity, memory CD8+ cells had much lower diversity. Relative to CXCR3-negative naive cells, CXCR3-positive naive cells had more hydrophobic TRB CDR3s.

Comment on this clonotype: Its target is not known.

Sorts that each held approximately 300,000 cells were run in triplicate for every CD8+ T cell subset. Naive CD8+ T cells had a CD45RO-CCR7+CD27+CD95- phenotype. The CDR3 extends over 14 amino acids. Germline V gives CDR1 MNHEY, CDR2 SVGAGI. What was sequenced was naive CXCR3+ CD8+ T cells from blood. Stated subset: CD45RO-CCR7+CD27+CD95- naive CD8+ T cells expressing CXCR3 (TNR3+). V usage is TRBV6-5 and J usage is TRBJ2-2. This TCR derives from a human donor in good health. Some clones in this sample may be carry-over from other donors' samples. The CDR3 loop reads CASSYEGFDGELFF.